This is a list of T cell receptor beta chains from one sample in a study of blood T cells in healthy people across ages. TCRdb used MiXCR to reprocess the 5' RACE reads, holding one entry per CDR3 protein. The sample gives approximately 850,000 distinct CDR3 sequences, about 42% of which show up once; roughly a fifth is in the top ten. Sequencing was performed on blood. These receptor sequences come from a man in his sixties in good health. The CDR3 runs from the conserved cysteine through the conserved F or W. The D gene is left open where the match is weak. Size is omitted from some rows. Given values are once, few, many or a class for expanded clones.

CDR3	DNA	J	D	V	length	size
CASSLTVLYGHTF	TGTGCCAGCAGCTTGACGGTCCTCTATGGCCACACCTTC	TRBJ1-2	.	TRBV6-2/TRBV6-3	13	once
CSARDSQSTYEQYF	TGCAGTGCTAGGGACAGCCAAAGTACCTACGAGCAGTACTTC	TRBJ2-7	.	TRBV20-1	14	.
CASSLEAGLAKNIQYF	TGTGCCAGCAGCTTAGAGGCGGGCCTAGCCAAAAACATTCAGTACTTC	TRBJ2-4	.	TRBV7-2	16	.
CASSQDPGQGGPRGYTF	TGTGCCAGCAGCCAAGATCCTGGACAAGGGGGGCCTCGTGGCTACACCTTC	TRBJ1-2	.	TRBV4-2	17	.
CATSRDSGTDTQYF	TGTGCCACCAGCAGAGATTCGGGAACAGATACGCAGTATTTT	TRBJ2-3	.	TRBV15	14	many
CASSQARREAQYF	TGTGCCAGCAGCCAGGCCAGGCGAGAGGCCCAGTACTTC	TRBJ2-5	.	TRBV6-5	13	.
CASSSYSVAGGYEQYF	TGTGCCAGCAGCTCATACTCCGTCGCGGGGGGTTACGAGCAGTACTTC	TRBJ2-7	TRBD2	TRBV7-2	16	few
CASSLGIRDGGTDTQYF	TGTGCCAGCAGCTTAGGAATTCGGGACGGAGGCACAGATACGCAGTATTTT	TRBJ2-3	.	TRBV7-2	17	.
CASSRDRDEKLFF	TGTGCCAGCAGTCGAGACAGGGATGAAAAACTGTTTTTT	TRBJ1-4	TRBD1	TRBV6-1	13	few
CASSGLGAGGSETQYF	TGTGCCAGCAGTGGCTTAGGAGCGGGGGGGTCGGAGACCCAGTACTTC	TRBJ2-5	TRBD2	TRBV2	16	.
CSARETDNQPQHF	TGCAGTGCTAGAGAGACGGACAATCAGCCCCAGCATTTT	TRBJ1-5	.	TRBV20-1	13	.
CASSSKTGSDGYTF	TGTGCCAGCAGCTCTAAGACAGGGTCTGATGGCTACACCTTC	TRBJ1-2	TRBD1	TRBV7-2	14	.
CSARGVWVTEAFF	TGCAGTGCTAGGGGGGTGTGGGTCACTGAAGCTTTCTTT	TRBJ1-1	.	TRBV20-1	13	once
CASSPGGTNIQYF	TGTGCCAGCAGCCCAGGAGGGACGAACATTCAGTACTTC	TRBJ2-4	.	TRBV3-1	13	many
CSVEAGGRADTQYF	TGCAGCGTTGAGGCGGGGGGGCGGGCAGATACGCAGTATTTT	TRBJ2-3	TRBD2	TRBV29-1	14	many
CSARDRDGGSSEQFF	TGCAGTGCTAGAGATCGGGACGGGGGATCAAGTGAGCAGTTCTTC	TRBJ2-1	.	TRBV20-1	15	.
CASRAPGGATQYF	TGTGCCAGCAGGGCACCAGGTGGTGCGACCCAGTACTTC	TRBJ2-5	.	TRBV3-1	13	.
CASSLLLGPQETQYF	TGTGCCAGCAGCTTGCTGTTAGGCCCCCAAGAGACCCAGTACTTC	TRBJ2-5	.	TRBV7-8	15	few
CASSLGLRPETEAFF	TGTGCCAGCAGCTTAGGTCTGCGGCCGGAGACTGAAGCTTTCTTT	TRBJ1-1	.	TRBV7-2	15	.
CASSQGTGDYEQYF	TGTGCCAGCAGCCAAGGGACAGGGGACTACGAGCAGTACTTC	TRBJ2-7	TRBD1	TRBV3-1	14	many
CSARDSRTTSRETQYF	TGCAGTGCTAGAGATAGCCGTACGACTAGCCGGGAGACCCAGTACTTC	TRBJ2-5	TRBD2	TRBV20-1	16	.
CSARWTEGGTQYF	TGCAGTGCTAGGTGGACAGAGGGCGGGACCCAGTACTTC	TRBJ2-5	.	TRBV20-1	13	.
CASSYGSGAALRETQYF	TGTGCCAGCAGTTACGGGAGCGGGGCAGCTCTCCGGGAGACCCAGTACTTC	TRBJ2-5	TRBD2	TRBV6-2/TRBV6-3	17	.
CASSPDRVWETQYF	TGTGCCAGCAGTCCCGACAGAGTATGGGAGACCCAGTACTTC	TRBJ2-5	.	TRBV28	14	.
CASSHGQGRYGYTF	TGTGCCAGCAGCCACGGACAGGGACGCTATGGCTACACCTTC	TRBJ1-2	.	TRBV21-1	14	.
CASSSDRGENQPQHF	TGTGCCAGCAGCTCAGACAGGGGAGAAAATCAGCCCCAGCATTTT	TRBJ1-5	TRBD1	TRBV7-2	15	.
CAISSGHSFYGYTF	TGTGCCATCAGTTCGGGACATTCGTTCTATGGCTACACCTTC	TRBJ1-2	.	TRBV10-3	14	.
CASSLSDTTYEQYF	TGTGCCAGCAGTTTAAGTGACACCACCTACGAGCAGTACTTC	TRBJ2-7	.	TRBV28	14	few
CASSLQNRETITF	TGTGCCAGCAGCCTTCAGAACAGGGAAACGATCACCTTC	TRBJ1-2	.	TRBV9	13	.
CASSPDRGSYNEQFF	TGTGCCAGCAGCCCCGACAGGGGCTCCTACAATGAGCAGTTCTTC	TRBJ2-1	TRBD1	TRBV7-2	15	many
CASSLEGPENTGELFF	TGCGCCAGCAGCTTGGAAGGCCCCGAGAACACCGGGGAGCTGTTTTTT	TRBJ2-2	.	TRBV5-1	16	.
CASSLGVRASTDTQYF	TGCGCCAGCAGCTTGGGAGTCCGGGCCAGCACAGATACGCAGTATTTT	TRBJ2-3	.	TRBV5-1	16	once
CASSPGLANEQYF	TGTGCCAGCAGCCCCGGACTAGCTAATGAGCAGTACTTC	TRBJ2-5	TRBD2	TRBV5-1	13	.
CASSGSTNVLTF	TGTGCCAGCAGCGGTTCGACCAACGTCCTGACTTTC	TRBJ2-6	.	TRBV9	12	.
CAGAGLNYGYTF	TGTGCCGGGGCAGGGCTCAACTATGGCTACACCTTC	TRBJ1-2	.	TRBV2	12	.
CASSQDWGREQFF	TGCGCCAGCAGCCAAGATTGGGGAAGGGAGCAGTTCTTC	TRBJ2-1	.	TRBV4-3	13	.
CASKVRTTSTDTQYF	TGTGCCAGCAAGGTCCGGACTACAAGCACAGATACGCAGTATTTT	TRBJ2-3	.	TRBV3-1	15	.
CSASLDTQYF	TGCAGTGCTAGCTTGGATACGCAGTATTTT	TRBJ2-3	.	TRBV20-1	10	.
CASSSHGEYNEQYF	TGCGCCAGCAGCTCCCATGGCGAATACAATGAGCAGTACTTC	TRBJ2-7	.	TRBV5-1	14	.
CASSVRPQSDEQFF	TGTGCCAGCAGCGTAAGGCCCCAAAGCGATGAGCAGTTCTTC	TRBJ2-1	.	TRBV9	14	.
CSASRGVLGNSPLHF	TGCAGTGCTAGCAGGGGGGTTCTTGGGAATTCACCCCTCCACTTT	TRBJ1-6	TRBD1	TRBV20-1	15	few
CSATHDRAGEKLFF	TGCAGTGCTACTCATGACCGGGCGGGAGAAAAACTGTTTTTT	TRBJ1-4	.	TRBV20-1	14	few
CASSTLAGGEDTQYF	TGTGCCAGCAGCACGCTAGCGGGGGGTGAAGATACGCAGTATTTT	TRBJ2-3	TRBD2	TRBV11-2	15	.
CASRSRDSPYEQYF	TGTGCCAGCAGATCCCGGGACAGTCCCTACGAGCAGTACTTC	TRBJ2-7	TRBD1	TRBV11-2	14	.
CASRLTGPPGGYTF	TGTGCCAGCAGACTCACAGGCCCGCCTGGTGGCTACACCTTC	TRBJ1-2	.	TRBV12-3/TRBV12-4	14	few